This note documents a single T cell receptor beta chain sequence. The sample comes from a study of blood T cell repertoires in COVID-19. Method: immunoSEQ multiplex PCR; TCRdb's copy keeps in-frame clones and lacks some. The sample lists around 290,000 clones, 70% to 90% occurring once. Germline V CDR1 and CDR2: ENHRY, SYGVKD. The CDR3 spans 14 residues. Trimming at V came to 7 bases and at J to 3 bases, leaving 6 bases not matched to a gene. V and J are TRBV10-3 and TRBJ1-3, with 7 bases aligning to TRBD1. The sequencing sample was made of peripheral blood. This receptor was obtained from a woman aged 50 to 60 who had recovered from COVID-19. CDR3 region: CAITSTGLGNTIYF. Written as DNA, the CDR3 is TGTGCCATCACCTCGACAGGGCTTGGAAACACCATATATTTT.